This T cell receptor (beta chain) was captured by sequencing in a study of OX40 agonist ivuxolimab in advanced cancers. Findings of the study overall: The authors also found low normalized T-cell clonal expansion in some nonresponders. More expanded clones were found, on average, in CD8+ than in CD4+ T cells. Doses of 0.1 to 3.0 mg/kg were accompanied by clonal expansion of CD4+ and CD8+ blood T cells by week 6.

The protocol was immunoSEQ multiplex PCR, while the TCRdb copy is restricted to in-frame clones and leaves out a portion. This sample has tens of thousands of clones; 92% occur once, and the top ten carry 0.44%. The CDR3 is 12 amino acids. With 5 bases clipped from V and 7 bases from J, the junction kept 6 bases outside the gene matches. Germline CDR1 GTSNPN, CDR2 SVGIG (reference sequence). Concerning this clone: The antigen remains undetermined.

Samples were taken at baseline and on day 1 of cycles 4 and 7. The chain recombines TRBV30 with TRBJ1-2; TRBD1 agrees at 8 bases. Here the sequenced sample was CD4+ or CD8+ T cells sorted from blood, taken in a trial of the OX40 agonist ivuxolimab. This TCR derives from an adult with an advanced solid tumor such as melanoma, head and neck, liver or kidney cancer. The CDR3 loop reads CAWATGGVGYTF. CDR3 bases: TGTGCCTGGGCCACAGGGGGTGTTGGCTACACCTTC.